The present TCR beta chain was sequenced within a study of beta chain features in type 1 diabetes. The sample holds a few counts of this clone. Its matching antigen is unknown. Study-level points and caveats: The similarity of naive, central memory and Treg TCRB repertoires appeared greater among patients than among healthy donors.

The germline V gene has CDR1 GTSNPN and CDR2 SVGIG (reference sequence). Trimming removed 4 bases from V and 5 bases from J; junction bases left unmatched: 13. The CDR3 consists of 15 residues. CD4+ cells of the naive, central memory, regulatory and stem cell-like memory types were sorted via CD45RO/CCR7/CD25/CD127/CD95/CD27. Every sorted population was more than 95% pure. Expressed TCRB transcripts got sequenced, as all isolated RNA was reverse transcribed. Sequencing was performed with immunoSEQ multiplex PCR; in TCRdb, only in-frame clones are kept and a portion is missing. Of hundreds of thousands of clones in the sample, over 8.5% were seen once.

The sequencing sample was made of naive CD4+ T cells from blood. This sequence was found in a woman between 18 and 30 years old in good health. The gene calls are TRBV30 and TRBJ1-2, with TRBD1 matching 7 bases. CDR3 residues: CAWKGVGGAGYGYTF. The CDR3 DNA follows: TGTGCCTGGAAGGGGGTAGGGGGCGCGGGTTATGGCTACACCTTC.